The next 12 T cell receptor beta chains were all read from a single sample in a study of blood T cell repertoires in COVID-19. The repertoire was sequenced with immunoSEQ multiplex PCR; TCRdb's copy has only in-frame clones and lacks some. The sample has around 260,000 clones; approximately 91% are singletons. What was sequenced was peripheral blood. These TCRs come from a person aged 18 to 30 with COVID-19, enrolled during active disease.

The chain uses TRBV18 and TRBJ2-7, with D possibly matching TRBD1 (5 bases). CDR3 length: 14 amino acids. Germline lookup yields CDR1 KGHSH and CDR2 LQKENI. The germline V and J ends were trimmed by 1 base and 3 bases, with 10 bases remaining between them. The CDR3 is CASSPQGHRYEQYF. Here the CDR3 DNA reads TGTGCCAGCTCACCACAGGGGCACCGCTACGAGCAGTACTTC.

This chain links TRBV4-1 with TRBJ2-1; 7 nucleotides agree with TRBD1. The V gene's germline CDR1 is MGHRA and CDR2 YSYEKL. The V segment lost 0 bases and the J segment 8 bases; nucleotides outside the gene matches: 7. The CDR3 runs 15 residues. Here the CDR3 reads CASSQDPTGYDEQFF. CDR3 sequence (DNA): TGCGCCAGCAGCCAAGACCCGACAGGGTACGATGAGCAGTTCTTC.

The rearrangement uses TRBV4-1 and TRBJ2-2; unclear D gene. CDR1 MGHRA and CDR2 YSYEKL come from the germline V gene. The V and J ends lost 6 bases and 1 base respectively, with 9 bases between them. The CDR3 extends over 14 amino acids. CDR3 in DNA: TGCGCCAGCAGAAGAGACTGGAACACCGGGGAGCTGTTTTTT. It encodes CASRRDWNTGELFF.

The chain has TRBV10-2 and TRBJ2-3; 11 bases are shared with TRBD2. The CDR3 is made up of 16 amino acids. The junction had 9 bases not matched to a gene; V was cut back by 6 bases and J by 4 bases. Germline CDR1 WSHSY, CDR2 SAAADI. The CDR3 sequence is CASSQKTSGKPDTQYF. CDR3 coding DNA: TGCGCCAGCAGCCAAAAGACTAGCGGGAAACCAGATACGCAGTATTTT.

This clone was counted once. This chain uses TRBV5-1 with TRBJ2-1; TRBD2 matches 8 bases. Germline V gives CDR1 SGHRS, CDR2 YFSETQ. Trimming cost V 5 bases and J 5 bases; bases outside gene matches: 18. The CDR3 consists of 18 residues. CDR3 residues: CASSGLGSKTSEHNEQFF. The CDR3 nucleotides are TGCGCCAGCAGTGGTTTGGGGTCGAAGACTAGCGAGCACAATGAGCAGTTCTTC.

This chain uses TRBV5-4 with TRBJ2-7, with 7 bases aligning to TRBD1. Germline loops: CDR1 SGHNT, CDR2 YYREEE (reference sequence). V trimming: 2 bases; J trimming: 2 bases; junction bases outside the gene matches: 7. The CDR3 contains 15 residues. The CDR3 sequence is CASSFPGQPPYEQYF. CDR3 bases: TGTGCCAGCAGCTTTCCGGGACAGCCCCCCTACGAGCAGTACTTC.

The CDR3 sequence: CATSMTRGTGGQPQHF. In DNA form, the CDR3 reads TGTGCCACCAGCATGACCCGGGGGACAGGGGGTCAGCCCCAGCATTTT. The chain employs TRBV15 and TRBJ1-5, with 11 positions matching TRBD1. The V segment lost 4 bases and the J segment 6 bases; nucleotides outside the gene matches: 8. The CDR3 extends over 16 amino acids. Germline V gene sequence: CDR1 LNHNV, CDR2 YYDKDF (reference sequence).

The rearrangement uses TRBV10-3 and TRBJ1-1, with 7 bases that match TRBD1. The germline V gene encodes CDR1 ENHRY and CDR2 SYGVKD. V gave up 10 bases and J gave up 1 base; unmatched junction bases: 15. This CDR3 is 16 amino acids long. CDR3 DNA: TGTGCCAGCGGGGGGGACAGCCGAACGGGGAACACTGAAGCTTTCTTT. Translated, it gives CASGGDSRTGNTEAFF.

The rearrangement uses TRBV9 and TRBJ2-3; no clear D gene. Trimming removed 4 bases at V and 0 bases at J, with 9 bases between. The CDR3 runs 14 residues. Germline V gene lookup returns CDR1 SGDLS and CDR2 YYNGEE. The CDR3 here is CASSREPSTDTQYF. CDR3 bases: TGTGCCAGCAGCCGAGAACCTAGCACAGATACGCAGTATTTT.

The rearrangement links TRBV7-6 to TRBJ2-7; D is possibly TRBD2 (6 bases). The CDR3 consists of 15 residues. CDR1 SGHVS and CDR2 FNYEAQ come from the germline V gene. Trimming left V 1 base short and J 2 bases short, with 12 bases between. The CDR3 region is CASSLERTTAYEQYF. The DNA of the CDR3 is TGTGCCAGCAGCTTAGAAAGGACTACCGCCTACGAGCAGTACTTC.

This rearrangement joins TRBV5-1 to TRBJ1-1; 8 bases fit TRBD1. With V trimmed by 3 bases and J by 5 bases, 3 bases remained unmatched. The CDR3 is 13 residues long. Germline lookup yields CDR1 SGHRS and CDR2 YFSETQ. Here the CDR3 reads CASSYGQGTEAFF. The CDR3 DNA reads TGCGCCAGCAGCTACGGACAGGGAACTGAAGCTTTCTTT.

This rearrangement joins TRBV11-2 to TRBJ2-1; TRBD1 is a possible D gene (5 bases). V was clipped by 2 bases and J by 6 bases, with 17 bases between them. There are 16 residues in the CDR3. Germline CDR1 reads SGHAT; CDR2 reads FQNNGV. The CDR3 region is CASSLNPGLVGNEQFF. CDR3 bases: TGTGCCAGCAGCTTAAACCCAGGGCTTGTGGGCAATGAGCAGTTCTTC.